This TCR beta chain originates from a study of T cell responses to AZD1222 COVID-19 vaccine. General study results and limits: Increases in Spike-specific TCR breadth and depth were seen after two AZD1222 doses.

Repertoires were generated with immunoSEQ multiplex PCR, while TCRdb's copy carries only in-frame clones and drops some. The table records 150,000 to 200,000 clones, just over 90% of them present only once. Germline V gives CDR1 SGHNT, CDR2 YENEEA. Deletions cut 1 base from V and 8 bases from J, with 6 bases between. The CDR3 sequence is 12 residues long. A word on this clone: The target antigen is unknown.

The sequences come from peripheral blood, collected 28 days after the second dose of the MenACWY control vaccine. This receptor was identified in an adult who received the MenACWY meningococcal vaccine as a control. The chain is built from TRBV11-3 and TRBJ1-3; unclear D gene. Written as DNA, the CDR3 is TGTGCCAGCAGCTTAGGATGGGACACCATATATTTT. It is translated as CASSLGWDTIYF.